The next 26 T cell receptor beta chains were all read from a single sample in a study of cytomegalovirus exposure and HLA in healthy donors. This table comes from immunoSEQ multiplex PCR, and its TCRdb copy is limited to in-frame clones, with some not included. This table has 220,000 or so clones, around 80% appearing once. The material sequenced was PBMCs. Every receptor here comes from a woman aged 30 to 39 in good health and CMV-seropositive.

This sequence joins TRBV27 and TRBJ2-7; D possibly corresponds to TRBD2 (6 bases). CDR1 and CDR2 (germline): MNHEY, SMNVEV (reference sequence). Trimming removed 5 bases at V and 2 bases at J, with 19 bases between. This CDR3 is built from 16 residues. CDR3 region: CASSHPPGAHPYEQYF. CDR3 bases: TGTGCCAGCAGTCACCCACCGGGAGCCCACCCCTACGAGCAGTACTTC.

J is TRBJ2-5 and V is TRBV5-1, with unresolved D. Per germline, CDR1 SGHRS and CDR2 YFSETQ. The CDR3 has 12 amino acids. V was cut by 4 bases and J by 0 bases, with 4 bases left in between. CDR3 in DNA: TGCGCCAGCAGCGGGGACCAAGAGACCCAGTACTTC. The encoded protein is CASSGDQETQYF. Full variable domain (remainder filled in from reference TRBV5-1 and TRBJ2-5): KAGVTQTPRYLIKTRGQQVTLSCSPISGHRSVSWYQQTPGQGLQFLFEYFSETQRNKGNFPGRFSGRQFSNSRSEMNVSTLELGDSALYLCASSGDQETQYFGPGTRLLVL.

This clone was observed a few times. V usage is TRBV2 and J usage is TRBJ2-7, with D possibly being TRBD2 (6 bases). Trimming removed 2 bases at V and 7 bases at J, with 12 bases between. CDR3 length: 13 residues. Germline CDR1 is SNHLY and CDR2 is FYNNEI. The CDR3 DNA sequence: TGTGCCAGCAGTGAACTCCCGGAGGGGGAGCAGTACTTC. Its protein is CASSELPEGEQYF.

The chain combines TRBV19 with TRBJ1-2; D call uncertain. The V end lost 3 bases, the J end lost 7 bases, and 15 bases lay between the germline ends. Germline CDR1 is LNHDA and CDR2 is SQIVND (reference sequence). This CDR3 spans 14 amino acids. CDR3 amino acids: CASSIQTSFGGYTF. The CDR3, as DNA: TGTGCCAGTAGTATCCAGACCTCATTCGGTGGCTACACCTTC.

This chain connects TRBV19 to TRBJ1-1; D ambiguous. V lost 3 bases and J 5 bases, leaving 10 bases between the germline ends. This CDR3 spans 13 amino acids. In germline, CDR1 is LNHDA, CDR2 SQIVND (reference sequence). The CDR3 nucleotides read TGTGCCAGTAGTATGAGTAGGCGGACTGAAGCTTTCTTT. Its translation is CASSMSRRTEAFF.

V and J are TRBV30 and TRBJ1-2; D might be TRBD1 (5 bases). The germline gives CDR1 GTSNPN, CDR2 SVGIG (reference sequence). The CDR3 length is 14 residues. With 0 bases removed from V and 5 bases from J, the gap between germline ends came to 13 bases. Here the CDR3 DNA reads TGTGCCTGGAGTGTACAGATTGACAGTTATGGCTACACCTTC. The encoded protein is CAWSVQIDSYGYTF.

V usage is TRBV19 and J usage is TRBJ1-5; 7 bases fit TRBD1. V was pared by 6 bases and J by 2 bases, with 7 bases of the junction left unmatched. The CDR3 is 15 residues long. Germline V gene data show CDR1 as LNHDA and CDR2 as SQIVND (reference sequence). DNA for the CDR3: TGTGCCAGTAGAGATGGACAGGCCGGCAATCAGCCCCAGCATTTT. This gives the protein CASRDGQAGNQPQHF.

V and J are TRBV13 and TRBJ2-5, with no clear D. V shed 2 bases and J shed 5 bases, with 6 bases lying between them. Germline-derived CDR1 and CDR2 are PRHDT and FYEKMQ (reference sequence). CDR3 length: 12 amino acids. The CDR3 loop is CASSLLQETQYF. DNA for the CDR3: TGTGCCAGCAGCTTACTACAGGAGACCCAGTACTTC.

Comments on this clone: Other DNA sequences in this specimen translate into the identical CDR3. The rearrangement links TRBV5-1 to TRBJ2-5; D unclear. Per the germline V gene, CDR1 is SGHRS and CDR2 is YFSETQ. This CDR3 contains 11 residues. Trimming removed 1 base from V and 5 bases from J, with 3 bases in between. The chain's CDR3 is CASSLQETQYF. CDR3 coding DNA: TGCGCCAGCAGCTTGCAGGAGACCCAGTACTTC.

The J gene is TRBJ2-5, the V gene TRBV13, with TRBD2 identical over 8 bases. The junction had 16 bases not matched to a gene; V was cut back by 3 bases and J by 7 bases. The germline V gene has CDR1 PRHDT and CDR2 FYEKMQ (reference sequence). CDR3 length equals 17 residues. The CDR3: CASSLRSGGVTFGTQYF. CDR3 sequence (DNA): TGTGCCAGCAGCTTGCGGTCCGGGGGGGTCACCTTTGGGACCCAGTACTTC.

The V and J genes are TRBV5-1 and TRBJ2-7, with a possible D match to TRBD2 (5 bases). Deletions cut 2 bases from V and 2 bases from J, with 8 bases between. The CDR3 totals 13 residues. Germline V gene data show CDR1 as SGHRS and CDR2 as YFSETQ. The DNA of the CDR3 is TGCGCCAGCAGCTTTAGCGTACCCTACGAGCAGTACTTC. It codes for CASSFSVPYEQYF. Looking up the rest from reference TRBV5-1 and TRBJ2-7 gives the full variable domain: KAGVTQTPRYLIKTRGQQVTLSCSPISGHRSVSWYQQTPGQGLQFLFEYFSETQRNKGNFPGRFSGRQFSNSRSEMNVSTLELGDSALYLCASSFSVPYEQYFGPGTRLTVT.

This chain joins TRBV2 and TRBJ2-6, with D unclear. V dropped 6 bases and J dropped 0 bases, with 9 bases sitting between them. Looked up from germline, CDR1 is SNHLY and CDR2 is FYNNEI. The CDR3 runs to 15 residues. CDR3 protein: CASRGELSGANVLTF. The CDR3 DNA reads TGTGCCAGCAGGGGTGAGCTCTCTGGGGCCAACGTCCTGACTTTC.

The CDR3 coding sequence is TGTGCCATCGCCGGGACTAGTGGAGGAGATACGCAGTATTTT. It yields the protein CAIAGTSGGDTQYF. This chain uses TRBV10-3 with TRBJ2-3; 8 nucleotides match TRBD2. V shed 8 bases and J 5 bases; nucleotides not matched to a gene: 9. Germline V lookup: CDR1 ENHRY, CDR2 SYGVKD. The CDR3 extends over 14 amino acids.

This chain uses TRBV19 with TRBJ1-1; D remains unclear. The germline V gene encodes CDR1 LNHDA and CDR2 SQIVND (reference sequence). The V end was cut by 10 bases, the J end by 0 bases, with 3 bases between. The CDR3 covers 10 residues. The CDR3 reads CATLNTEAFF. CDR3 DNA sequence: TGTGCCACCCTGAACACTGAAGCTTTCTTT.

The chain carries TRBV14 and TRBJ2-7, with 14 bases identical to TRBD2. Germline lookup yields CDR1 SGHDN and CDR2 FVKESK. This CDR3 has 17 residues. J lost 4 bases, V lost 4 bases, and 9 bases had no gene match. Here the CDR3 DNA reads TGTGCCAGCAGCCCTTTCGCCGGGACTAGCGGGAGTTACGAGCAGTACTTC. Its protein is CASSPFAGTSGSYEQYF.

This rearrangement joins TRBV25-1 to TRBJ1-1; D gene ambiguous. The length of the CDR3 is 14 residues. Per germline, CDR1 MGHDK and CDR2 SYGVNS. V was cut by 2 bases and J by 4 bases, with 11 bases left in between. This CDR3 reads CASSEEGLVTEAFF. Written as DNA, the CDR3 is TGTGCCAGCAGTGAAGAGGGATTGGTCACTGAAGCTTTCTTT.

The chain recombines TRBV11-2 with TRBJ2-7; unclear D gene. CDR3 size: 13 residues. V was trimmed by 1 base and J by 12 bases, leaving 16 bases between them. Germline CDR1 is SGHAT and CDR2 is FQNNGV. CDR3 DNA sequence: TGTGCCAGCAGCTTAGCCCGACTCCCACCTCTGTACTTC. This sequence encodes CASSLARLPPLYF.

V is TRBV5-6 and J is TRBJ1-4, with 7 bases aligning to TRBD1. Germline-derived CDR1 and CDR2 are SGHDT and YYEEEE. Trimming removed 5 bases from V and 4 bases from J; junction bases left unmatched: 11. This CDR3 comprises 16 residues. The CDR3 DNA sequence: TGTGCCAGCAGTGAAACAGGGGCTGGGGTTAATGAAAAACTGTTTTTT. This codes for CASSETGAGVNEKLFF.

This rearrangement joins TRBV6-1 to TRBJ2-7; 7 nucleotides line up with TRBD1. The V and J ends lost 7 bases and 3 bases, in that order; junction bases with no gene match: 9. Germline loops: CDR1 MNHNS, CDR2 SASEGT. This CDR3 contains 14 residues. CDR3 coding DNA: TGTGCCAGCAAAAGGGGGCAGGACGGCTACGAGCAGTACTTC. Translated: CASKRGQDGYEQYF.

This clone appeared a few times. The rearrangement links TRBV5-8 to TRBJ1-5; no clear D. V gave up 4 bases and J gave up 3 bases, with 8 bases separating them. The germline V gene encodes CDR1 SGHTS and CDR2 YDEGEE. This CDR3 has 13 residues. CDR3 DNA sequence: TGTGCCAGCAGCGTTTCCATCAATCAGCCCCAGCATTTT. Residues: CASSVSINQPQHF.

The DNA for the CDR3 is TGTGCCAGCAGCCGGGATCTAGTTACTTTGGCCTACGAGCAGTACTTC. Its translation is CASSRDLVTLAYEQYF. V gene TRBV11-1 combines with J gene TRBJ2-7, with a possible D match to TRBD2 (5 bases). The CDR3 has 16 residues. Trimming took 5 bases from V and 2 from J, leaving 19 bases between them. Per germline, CDR1 SGHAT and CDR2 FQDESV (reference sequence).

This chain uses TRBV18 with TRBJ1-1; 8 positions match TRBD1. In germline, CDR1 is KGHSH, CDR2 LQKENI. This CDR3 comprises 14 residues. V lost 6 bases and J lost 4; bases outside the gene matches: 7. The DNA for the CDR3 is TGTGCCAGCTCCAGACAGGGGCGACCCACTGAAGCTTTCTTT. Its translation is CASSRQGRPTEAFF.

Here the CDR3 DNA reads TGTGCCAGCGTGCCCCCAGGGAACACTGAAGCTTTCTTT. Translated: CASVPPGNTEAFF. The chain employs TRBV28 and TRBJ1-1; no firm D call. The CDR3 is made up of 13 amino acids. V gave up 8 bases and J gave up 1 base, with 11 bases separating them. Germline values: CDR1 MDHEN, CDR2 SYDVKM.

Only a few counts were recorded for this clone. CDR3 nucleotides: TGTGCCAGCAGTGGCTGGACGCATGGTGGAAACTATGGCTACACCTTC. Amino acids: CASSGWTHGGNYGYTF. The genes are TRBV2 and TRBJ1-2; the D is unclear. CDR1 SNHLY and CDR2 FYNNEI come from the germline V gene. CDR3 length: 16 residues. Trimming took 4 bases from V and 2 from J, leaving 17 bases between them.

The chain has TRBV18 and TRBJ2-7, with 14 bases fitting TRBD2. V lost 2 bases to trimming and J lost 3 bases; unmatched junction nucleotides: 6. Germline V gives CDR1 KGHSH, CDR2 LQKENI. This CDR3 has 17 amino acids. The CDR3 reads CASSPKQGLAGVYEQYF. Here the CDR3 DNA reads TGTGCCAGCTCACCAAAACAGGGACTAGCGGGAGTCTACGAGCAGTACTTC.

The rearrangement links TRBV29-1 to TRBJ1-2; 10 bases match TRBD1. The V gene's germline CDR1 is SQVTM and CDR2 ANQGSEA. V lost 1 base, J lost 3 bases, and 5 bases stayed unmatched. CDR3 length equals 15 residues. CDR3 in amino acids: CSVEVKGQGYYGYTF. CDR3 sequence (DNA): TGCAGCGTTGAAGTAAAGGGACAGGGGTACTATGGCTACACCTTC. The complete variable domain, with remaining parts taken from reference TRBV29-1 and TRBJ1-2, reads SAVISQKPSRDICQRGTSLTIQCQVDSQVTMMFWYRQQPGQSLTLIATANQGSEATYESGFVIDKFPISRPNLTFSTLTVSNMSPEDSSIYLCSVEVKGQGYYGYTFGSGTRLTVV.